This TCR beta chain was recorded in a study of shared clonotypes between healthy human individuals. The assay was run at deep level. Libraries were prepared by immunoSEQ multiplex PCR; TCRdb keeps only in-frame clonotypes and omits some of them. The sample has around 1 million clones; around three quarters are singletons. CDR1 SQVTM and CDR2 ANQGSEA come from the germline V gene. There are 13 residues in the CDR3. V shed 7 bases and J 4 bases; nucleotides not matched to a gene: 7. Study-wide results and limits: The diversity represented, both genetic and in exposure history, was limited by few donors. When compared with the clonotypes that were shared by all four sorted-subset donors, the non-shared clonotypes turned out to have lower generation probabilities.

Comment on this clone: The antigen is undetermined.

Sequenced material: memory CD4+ T cells sorted from blood. Subset specified: CD45RA-negative fraction. The chain uses TRBV29-1 and TRBJ1-2; 9 bases are a match to TRBD1. The clonotype comes from a man aged 18 to 35 in good health. The CDR3 loop reads CSASDRGPYGYTF. For the CDR3, the DNA is TGCAGCGCATCGGACAGGGGCCCCTATGGCTACACCTTC.